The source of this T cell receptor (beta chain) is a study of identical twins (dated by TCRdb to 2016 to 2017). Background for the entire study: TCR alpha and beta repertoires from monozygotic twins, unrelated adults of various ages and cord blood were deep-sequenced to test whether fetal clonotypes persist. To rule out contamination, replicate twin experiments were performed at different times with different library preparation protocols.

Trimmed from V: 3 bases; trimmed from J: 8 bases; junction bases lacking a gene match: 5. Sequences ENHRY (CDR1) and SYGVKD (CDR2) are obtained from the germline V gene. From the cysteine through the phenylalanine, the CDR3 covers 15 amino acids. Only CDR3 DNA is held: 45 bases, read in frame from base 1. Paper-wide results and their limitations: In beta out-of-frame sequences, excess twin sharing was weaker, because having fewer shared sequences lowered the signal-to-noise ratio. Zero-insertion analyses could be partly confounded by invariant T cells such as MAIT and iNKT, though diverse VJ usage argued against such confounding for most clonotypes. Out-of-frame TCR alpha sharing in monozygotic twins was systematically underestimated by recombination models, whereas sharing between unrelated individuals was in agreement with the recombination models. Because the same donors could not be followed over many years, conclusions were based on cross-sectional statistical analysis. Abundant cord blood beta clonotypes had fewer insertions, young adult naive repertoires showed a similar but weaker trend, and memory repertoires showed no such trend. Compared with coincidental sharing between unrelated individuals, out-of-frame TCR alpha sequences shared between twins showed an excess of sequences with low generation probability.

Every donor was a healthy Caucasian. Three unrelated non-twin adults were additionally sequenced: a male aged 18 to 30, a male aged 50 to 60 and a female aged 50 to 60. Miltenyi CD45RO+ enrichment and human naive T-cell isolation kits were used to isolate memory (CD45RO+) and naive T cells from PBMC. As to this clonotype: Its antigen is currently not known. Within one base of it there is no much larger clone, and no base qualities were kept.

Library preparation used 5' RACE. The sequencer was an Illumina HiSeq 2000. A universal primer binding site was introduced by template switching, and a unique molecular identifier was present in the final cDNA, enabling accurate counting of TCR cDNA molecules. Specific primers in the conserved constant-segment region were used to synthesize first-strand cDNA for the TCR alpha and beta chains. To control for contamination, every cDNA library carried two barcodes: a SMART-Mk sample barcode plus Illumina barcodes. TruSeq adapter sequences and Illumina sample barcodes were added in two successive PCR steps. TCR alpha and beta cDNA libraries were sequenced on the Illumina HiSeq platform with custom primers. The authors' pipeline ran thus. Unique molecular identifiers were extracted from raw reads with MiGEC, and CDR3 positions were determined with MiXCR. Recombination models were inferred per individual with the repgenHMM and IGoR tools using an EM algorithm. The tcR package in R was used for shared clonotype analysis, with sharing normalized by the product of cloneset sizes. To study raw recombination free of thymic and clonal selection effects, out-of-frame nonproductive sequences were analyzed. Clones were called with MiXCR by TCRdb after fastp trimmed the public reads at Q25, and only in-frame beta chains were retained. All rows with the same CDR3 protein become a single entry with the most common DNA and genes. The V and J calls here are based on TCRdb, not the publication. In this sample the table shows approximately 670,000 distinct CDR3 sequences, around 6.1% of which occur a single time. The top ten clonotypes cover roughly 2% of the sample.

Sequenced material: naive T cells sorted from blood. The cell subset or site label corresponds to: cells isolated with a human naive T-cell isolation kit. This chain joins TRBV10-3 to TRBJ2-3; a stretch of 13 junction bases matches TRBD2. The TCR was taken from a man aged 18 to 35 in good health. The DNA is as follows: TGTGCCATCAGTGAAGGACTAGCGGGAGCATCTACGCAGTATTTT. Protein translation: CAISEGLAGASTQYF.